This T cell receptor (beta chain) is drawn from a study of T cells in Graves' hyperthyroidism and ophthalmopathy. On the study more broadly: Once the initial diagnosis was made, peripheral blood was obtained before any treatment. Study-wide points: Blood also held most thyroid clonotypes expanded beyond 0.001.

RNA transcripts provided the source from which TCR beta CDR3 regions were amplified. RT-PCR in the first round (using the HTBI primer set) targeted the TCR CDR3. Each CDR3 protein gets one entry after TCRdb re-called the multiplex PCR reads with MiXCR. The data show hundreds of thousands of distinct CDR3 sequences, with around 15% seen just once and 3.5% to 4% held by the top ten. This clonotype occurred many times. The target antigen is unknown. V was pared by 5 bases and J by 0 bases, with 11 bases between. The CDR3 consists of 15 residues. V gene TRBV12-3 or TRBV12-4 combines with J gene TRBJ1-3; unclear D gene. This TCR was recovered from a woman in her twenties or thirties with Graves' hyperthyroidism. Sequencing was done on a sample of blood. The CDR3: CASSPADSSGNTIYF. The CDR3 nucleotides read TGTGCCAGCAGTCCCGCCGATAGCTCTGGAAACACCATATATTTT.